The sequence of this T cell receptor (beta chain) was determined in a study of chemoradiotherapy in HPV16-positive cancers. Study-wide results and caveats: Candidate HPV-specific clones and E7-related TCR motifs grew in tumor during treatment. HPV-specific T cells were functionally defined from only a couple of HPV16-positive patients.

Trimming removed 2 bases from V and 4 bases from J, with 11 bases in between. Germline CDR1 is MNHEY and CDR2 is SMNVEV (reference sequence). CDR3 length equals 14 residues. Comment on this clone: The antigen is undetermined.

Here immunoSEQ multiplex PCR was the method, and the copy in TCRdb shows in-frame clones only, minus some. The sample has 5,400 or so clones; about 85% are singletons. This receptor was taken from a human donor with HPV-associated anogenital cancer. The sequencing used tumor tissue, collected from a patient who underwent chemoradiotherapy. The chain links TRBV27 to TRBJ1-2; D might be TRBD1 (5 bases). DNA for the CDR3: TGTGCCAGCAGTTTAGCAGGGCTCGGCTATGGCTACACCTTC. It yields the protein CASSLAGLGYGYTF.